This TCR beta chain was retrieved from a study of blood T cell repertoires in COVID-19. Clones were read by immunoSEQ multiplex PCR, and TCRdb kept only the in-frame ones, dropping some. In the table there are about 160,000 clones, approximately 83% of which are singletons. The sample consisted of peripheral blood. The sequence came from a man aged 70 or older with acute or convalescent COVID-19.

CDR3 bases: TGTGCCAGCAGCTTATTAGCGGGAGAGGCCAAAAACATTCAGTACTTC. This codes for CASSLLAGEAKNIQYF. J is TRBJ2-4 and V is TRBV7-9, with 9 nucleotides matching TRBD2. The junction had 3 bases not matched to a gene; V was cut back by 2 bases and J by 1 base. This CDR3 contains 16 residues. Germline V gene lookup returns CDR1 SEHNR and CDR2 FQNEAQ (reference sequence).